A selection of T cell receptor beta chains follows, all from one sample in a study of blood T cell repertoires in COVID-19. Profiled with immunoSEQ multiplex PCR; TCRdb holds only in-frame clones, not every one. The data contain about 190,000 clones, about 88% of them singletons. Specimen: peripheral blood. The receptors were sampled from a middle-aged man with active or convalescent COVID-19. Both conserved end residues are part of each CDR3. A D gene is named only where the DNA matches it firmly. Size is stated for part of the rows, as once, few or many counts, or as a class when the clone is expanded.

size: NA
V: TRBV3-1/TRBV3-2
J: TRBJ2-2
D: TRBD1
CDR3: CASSRTGDPSIGELFF
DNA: TGTGCCAGCAGCCGAACAGGGGATCCTTCGATCGGGGAGCTGTTTTTT

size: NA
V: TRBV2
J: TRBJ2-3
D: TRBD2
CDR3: CASSPTSGGPDTQYF
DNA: TGTGCCAGCAGTCCGACTAGCGGGGGGCCAGATACGCAGTATTTT

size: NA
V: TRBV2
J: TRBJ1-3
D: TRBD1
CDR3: CASKEDRVGDTIYF
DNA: TGTGCCAGCAAGGAGGACAGGGTTGGAGACACCATATATTTT

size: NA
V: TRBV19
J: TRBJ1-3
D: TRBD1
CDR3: CASNRGGTRTGGSTIYF
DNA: TGTGCCAGTAACAGAGGGGGGACCCGGACAGGTGGAAGCACCATATATTTT

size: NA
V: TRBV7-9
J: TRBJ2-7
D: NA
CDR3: CASSLGQNYYEQYF
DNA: TGTGCCAGCAGCTTAGGACAGAACTACTACGAGCAGTACTTC

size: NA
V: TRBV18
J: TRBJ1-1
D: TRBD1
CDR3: CASSSGTGRDTEAFF
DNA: TGTGCCAGCTCATCCGGGACAGGGAGGGACACTGAAGCTTTCTTT

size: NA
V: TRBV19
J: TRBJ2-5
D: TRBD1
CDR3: CASSIQGVETQYF
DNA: TGTGCCAGTAGTATACAGGGGGTGGAGACCCAGTACTTC

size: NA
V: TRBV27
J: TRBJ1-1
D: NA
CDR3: CASSIRQGEAFF
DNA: TGTGCCAGCAGTATCCGCCAGGGGGAAGCTTTCTTT

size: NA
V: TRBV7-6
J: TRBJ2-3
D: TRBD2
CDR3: CASSPLAGGSSDTQYF
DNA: TGTGCCAGCAGCCCGTTAGCGGGGGGGAGCTCAGATACGCAGTATTTT

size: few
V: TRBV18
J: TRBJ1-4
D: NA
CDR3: CASSPGRAATNEKLFF
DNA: TGTGCCAGCTCACCAGGCAGGGCTGCAACTAATGAAAAACTGTTTTTT

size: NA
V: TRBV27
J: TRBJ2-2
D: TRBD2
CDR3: CASSLLRLAGGHDGELFF
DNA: TGTGCCAGCAGTCTCCTCCGACTAGCGGGGGGCCATGACGGGGAGCTGTTTTTT

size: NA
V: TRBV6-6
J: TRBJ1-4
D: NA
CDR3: CASSPQPLTAPTNEKLFF
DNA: TGTGCCAGCAGTCCTCAACCTTTGACAGCGCCAACTAATGAAAAACTGTTTTTT

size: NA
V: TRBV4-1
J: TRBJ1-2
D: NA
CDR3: CASSQGGTTNYGYTF
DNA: TGCGCCAGCAGCCAAGGAGGAACCACTAACTATGGCTACACCTTC

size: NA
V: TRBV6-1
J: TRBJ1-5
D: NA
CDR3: CASSESGRNQPQHF
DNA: TGTGCCAGCAGTGAATCTGGGCGCAATCAGCCCCAGCATTTT

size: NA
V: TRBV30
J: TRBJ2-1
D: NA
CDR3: CAWSVGDRTVNEQFF
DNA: TGTGCCTGGAGTGTAGGGGATAGGACAGTTAATGAGCAGTTCTTC

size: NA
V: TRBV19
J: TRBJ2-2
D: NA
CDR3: CASSPRSPEVFF
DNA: TGTGCCAGTAGTCCCCGAAGCCCCGAAGTGTTTTTT

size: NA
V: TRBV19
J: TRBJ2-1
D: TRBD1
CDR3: CASSILQGDYNEQFF
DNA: TGTGCCAGTAGTATCCTCCAGGGGGACTACAATGAGCAGTTCTTC

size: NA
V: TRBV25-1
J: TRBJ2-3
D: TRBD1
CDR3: CASTPTGGPDTQYF
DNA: TGTGCCAGCACCCCGACAGGGGGCCCAGATACGCAGTATTTT

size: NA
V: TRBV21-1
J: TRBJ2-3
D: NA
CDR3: CASSNPPTGIRADTQYF
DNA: TGTGCCAGCAGCAACCCACCGACAGGGATTAGAGCAGATACGCAGTATTTT

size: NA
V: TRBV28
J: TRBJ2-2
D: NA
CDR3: CASQWGDPGELFF
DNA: TGTGCCAGCCAATGGGGGGATCCCGGGGAGCTGTTTTTT

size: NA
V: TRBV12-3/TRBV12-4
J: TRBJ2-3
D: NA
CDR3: CASSLTVSDTQYF
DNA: TGTGCCAGCAGTTTAACGGTTTCAGATACGCAGTATTTT

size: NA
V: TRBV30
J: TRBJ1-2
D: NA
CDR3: CAWSEWTDRNYGYTF
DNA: TGTGCCTGGAGTGAATGGACTGACCGGAACTATGGCTACACCTTC